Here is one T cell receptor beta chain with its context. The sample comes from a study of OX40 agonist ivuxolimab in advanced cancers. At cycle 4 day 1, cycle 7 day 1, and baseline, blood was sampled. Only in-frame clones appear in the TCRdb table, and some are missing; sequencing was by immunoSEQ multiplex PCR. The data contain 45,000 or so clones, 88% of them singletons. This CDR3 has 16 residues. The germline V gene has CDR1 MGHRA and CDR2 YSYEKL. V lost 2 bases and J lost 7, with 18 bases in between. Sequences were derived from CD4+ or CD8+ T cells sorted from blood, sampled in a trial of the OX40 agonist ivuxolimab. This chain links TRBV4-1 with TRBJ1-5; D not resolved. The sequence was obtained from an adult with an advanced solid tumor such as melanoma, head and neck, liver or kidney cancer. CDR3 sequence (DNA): TGCGCCAGCAGCCAAAGGCTGTACGGAGGAAGCCAGCCCCAGCATTTT. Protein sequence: CASSQRLYGGSQPQHF.